The 17 T cell receptor beta chains below all came from one sample that was sequenced in a study of blood T cell repertoires in COVID-19. Generated by immunoSEQ multiplex PCR, the TCRdb table keeps only in-frame clones and is missing some. Among around 160,000 clones listed, approximately 91% were seen once. The material sequenced was peripheral blood. The receptors were gathered from a man younger than 30 with acute or convalescent COVID-19.

V is TRBV7-6 and J is TRBJ1-5; perhaps TRBD1 as D (6 bases). V was shortened by 5 bases and J by 3 bases, with 11 bases between the two germline ends. CDR1 and CDR2 from the germline V gene are SGHVS and FNYEAQ. This CDR3 has 14 amino acids. In DNA, the CDR3 is TGTGCCAGCAGCGTAACAGGGTCCAATCAGCCCCAGCATTTT. Protein product: CASSVTGSNQPQHF. Variable domain in full (rest from reference TRBV7-6 and TRBJ1-5): GAGVSQSPRYKVTKRGQDVALRCDPISGHVSLYWYRQALGQGPEFLTYFNYEAQQDKSGLPNDRFSAERPEGSISTLTIQRTEQRDSAMYRCASSVTGSNQPQHFGDGTRLSIL.

About this clone: Other DNA sequences in this specimen translate into the identical CDR3. V is TRBV19 and J is TRBJ1-1, with D perhaps matching TRBD1 (6 bases). CDR1 is LNHDA and CDR2 is SQIVND in the germline V gene (reference sequence). CDR3 length equals 14 residues. The ends were cut back, 4 bases at V and 1 base at J, with 10 bases in the middle. The CDR3 bases are TGTGCCAGTAGTAGACAGGTTAGGAACACTGAAGCTTTCTTT. Protein sequence: CASSRQVRNTEAFF.

The chain carries TRBV3-1 (or the pseudogene TRBV3-2) and TRBJ1-5; TRBD1 is a possible D gene (6 bases). Per the germline V gene, CDR1 is LGHDT and CDR2 is YNNKEL (reference sequence). The CDR3 totals 14 residues. The V end lost 5 bases, the J end lost 2 bases, and 10 bases lay between the germline ends. CDR3 protein: CASSSRGGNQPQHF. The CDR3 DNA reads TGTGCCAGCAGCAGCAGGGGAGGCAATCAGCCCCAGCATTTT.

The chain has TRBV4-2 and TRBJ1-1; D possibly corresponds to TRBD1 (5 bases). Germline CDR1 reads LGHNA; CDR2 reads YNFKEQ. Trimming took 4 bases from V and 4 from J, leaving 13 bases between them. The CDR3 runs to 14 residues. CDR3 region: CASSLLGGTTEAFF. CDR3 bases: TGTGCCAGCAGCCTTTTGGGGGGTACCACTGAAGCTTTCTTT.

The genes are TRBV10-3 and TRBJ2-3; 9 bases fit TRBD1. The CDR3 consists of 15 residues. Per germline, CDR1 ENHRY and CDR2 SYGVKD. J gave up 3 bases and V 4 bases, and 5 bases lay outside the gene matches. The CDR3 sequence is CAISGGQGRTDTQYF. DNA of the CDR3: TGTGCCATCAGTGGAGGACAGGGGAGAACAGATACGCAGTATTTT.

The chain combines TRBV6-5 with TRBJ1-1; the D is unclear. V was trimmed by 4 bases and J by 5 bases, leaving 11 bases between them. This CDR3 is built from 13 residues. Germline assignment: CDR1 MNHEY and CDR2 SVGAGI. Written as DNA, the CDR3 is TGTGCCAGCAGTTCGAGCGGCACGACTGAAGCTTTCTTT. Residues: CASSSSGTTEAFF.

The V and J genes are TRBV10-3 and TRBJ1-3; 8 bases agree with TRBD1. Germline values: CDR1 ENHRY, CDR2 SYGVKD. Trimming at V came to 3 bases and at J to 4 bases, leaving 8 bases not matched to a gene. This CDR3 has 16 residues. The CDR3 DNA follows: TGTGCCATCAGTGACCCGGACAGGGCCTACGGAAACACCATATATTTT. This gives the protein CAISDPDRAYGNTIYF.

The chain joins TRBV19 to TRBJ1-1; tentatively, D is TRBD1 (5 bases). The CDR3 contains 18 residues. Trimming cost V 2 bases and J 5 bases, with 24 bases left between them. CDR1 and CDR2 (germline): LNHDA, SQIVND (reference sequence). The CDR3 DNA is TGTGCCAGTAGTATATCGCAACGACAGATCGGCCCTTTGACTGAAGCTTTCTTT. This gives the protein CASSISQRQIGPLTEAFF.

This chain links TRBV6-5 with TRBJ1-1; TRBD1 aligns across 9 bases. The trim removed 9 bases at V and 6 bases at J, leaving 14 bases unmatched. CDR1 and CDR2 from the germline V gene are MNHEY and SVGAGI. This CDR3 contains 15 residues. Here the CDR3 reads CASILEGQGHPEAFF. DNA for the CDR3: TGTGCCAGTATATTAGAGGGACAGGGACATCCTGAAGCTTTCTTT.

The chain is built from TRBV10-3 and TRBJ1-2, with D tentatively TRBD1 (5 bases). Germline V gives CDR1 ENHRY, CDR2 SYGVKD. V lost 7 bases and J lost 6, with 24 bases in between. The CDR3 is 16 residues long. The CDR3 DNA is TGTGCCATCAATGAACTGGCGGGGGGGGTAGAGAATGGCTACACCTTC. Amino acids: CAINELAGGVENGYTF.

This rearrangement joins TRBV12-3 or TRBV12-4 to TRBJ1-2; the D gene is possibly TRBD1 (5 bases). Trimming stripped 4 bases from V and 4 bases from J, with 10 bases between. The CDR3 is 13 amino acids. DNA for the CDR3: TGTGCCAGCAGTTCCGCCGGGGGCTATGGCTACACCTTC. Translating gives CASSSAGGYGYTF.

The chain combines TRBV19 with TRBJ1-2; D gene unclear. Germline values: CDR1 LNHDA, CDR2 SQIVND (reference sequence). The CDR3 length is 13 residues. Trimming took 5 bases from V and 2 from J, leaving 9 bases between them. In DNA form, the CDR3 reads TGTGCCAGTAGTTTTCACAAAAACTATGGCTACACCTTC. This sequence encodes CASSFHKNYGYTF.

The rearrangement uses TRBV30 and TRBJ2-1; 10 bases agree with TRBD2. The J segment lost 4 bases and the V segment lost 0 bases, leaving 15 bases of the junction unmatched. This CDR3 contains 19 residues. From germline, CDR1 is GTSNPN and CDR2 SVGIG (reference sequence). The CDR3 reads CAWSVHGASSGGPYNEQFF. The CDR3 DNA reads as TGTGCCTGGAGTGTACATGGAGCGTCTAGCGGGGGCCCATACAATGAGCAGTTCTTC.

The rearrangement links TRBV25-1 to TRBJ2-1; weak D call: TRBD2 (6 bases). V lost 3 bases and J 5 bases, leaving 14 bases between the germline ends. Germline V lookup: CDR1 MGHDK, CDR2 SYGVNS. This CDR3 has 15 residues. In DNA form, the CDR3 reads TGTGCCAGCAGTGAGGAGCGGGTGGGGGACAATGAGCAGTTCTTC. The encoded protein is CASSEERVGDNEQFF.

The chain links TRBV6-2 or TRBV6-3 to TRBJ1-5; no clear D. CDR1 MNHEY and CDR2 SVGEGT come from the germline V gene. The CDR3 runs to 17 residues. V lost 6 bases and J lost 1, with 19 bases in between. The CDR3 sequence: CASSPSPQWFSNQPQHF. The CDR3 bases are TGTGCCAGCAGCCCATCCCCACAATGGTTCAGCAATCAGCCCCAGCATTTT.

The chain couples TRBV6-1 to TRBJ1-4, with TRBD1 identical over 10 bases. J was trimmed by 6 bases and V by 2 bases; bases with no gene match: 6. This CDR3 region has 16 residues. Germline V gives CDR1 MNHNS, CDR2 SASEGT. The CDR3 sequence is CASSERDRGRDEKLFF. CDR3 in DNA: TGTGCCAGCAGTGAACGTGACAGGGGGCGCGATGAAAAACTGTTTTTT.

As concerns this clone: This sample also contains other DNA sequences that code for the same CDR3. The V call is TRBV5-1, the J call TRBJ1-1; D might be TRBD1 (5 bases). The CDR3 covers 13 residues. Trimming removed 1 base at V and 4 bases at J, with 8 bases between. Germline values: CDR1 SGHRS, CDR2 YFSETQ. The CDR3 bases are TGCGCCAGCAGCTTGAGGGGCGGCACTGAAGCTTTCTTT. It is translated as CASSLRGGTEAFF.